Listed below are T cell receptor beta chains from one sample, sequenced in a study of PD-1 blockade in classical Hodgkin lymphoma. Sequenced by immunoSEQ multiplex PCR; TCRdb stores in-frame clones only, minus some. The repertoire includes 10,000 or so clones, around 70% of them detected once, and around 3.2% sits in the top ten. Material: CD4+ T cells from blood, obtained before the fourth cycle of nivolumab. These receptors were taken from a human donor with classical Hodgkin lymphoma. Both conserved end residues are part of each CDR3. The D gene is left open where the match is weak. Clone size is stated in some rows and not others, as once, few, many or a class when expanded.

j_call clone_size d_call v_call cdr3_aa cdr3_nt
TRBJ1-5 - - TRBV18 CASSQGTGNLNQPQHF TGTGCCAGCTCACAAGGGACCGGCAACCTCAATCAGCCCCAGCATTTT
TRBJ2-3 - TRBD2 TRBV7-9 CASKTSGSILADTQYF TGTGCCAGCAAAACTAGCGGGAGTATTTTGGCGGATACGCAGTATTTT
TRBJ2-7 - TRBD2 TRBV28 CASSGGTSRGYEQYF TGTGCCAGCAGTGGGGGGACTAGCCGAGGCTACGAGCAGTACTTC
TRBJ2-7 few TRBD1 TRBV29-1 CSVLMWSRDRLISYEQYF TGCAGCGTCCTCATGTGGTCCCGGGACAGGCTCATCTCCTACGAGCAGTACTTC
TRBJ2-5 - - TRBV5-6 CASSPESAFQETQYF TGTGCCAGCAGTCCAGAGTCGGCTTTCCAAGAGACCCAGTACTTC
TRBJ2-7 - TRBD1 TRBV7-6 CASSLETGKRYEQYF TGTGCCAGCAGCTTAGAGACAGGGAAACGCTACGAGCAGTACTTC
TRBJ1-5 - TRBD1 TRBV4-1 CASSQEQGSNQPQHF TGCGCCAGCAGCCAAGAACAGGGGAGCAATCAGCCCCAGCATTTT
TRBJ2-5 - - TRBV6-1 CASRDQLETQYF TGTGCCAGCAGGGACCAGCTGGAGACCCAGTACTTC
TRBJ1-5 - - TRBV6-6 CASTPSSNQPQHF TGTGCCAGCACCCCGTCTAGCAATCAGCCCCAGCATTTT
TRBJ1-3 - - TRBV28 CASSRQRGNTIYF TGTGCCAGCAGTCGACAGCGTGGAAACACCATATATTTT
TRBJ2-7 - - TRBV9 CASSVGGREDEQYF TGTGCCAGCAGCGTAGGCGGCAGGGAGGACGAGCAGTACTTC
TRBJ1-5 - - TRBV15 CATSRPYQPQHF TGTGCCACCAGCAGACCGTATCAGCCCCAGCATTTT
TRBJ2-3 few - TRBV10-2 CASSDWPASTDTQYF TGCGCCAGCAGTGATTGGCCAGCTAGCACAGATACGCAGTATTTT
TRBJ2-1 few TRBD2 TRBV18 CASSPSSGRVNYNEQFF TGTGCCAGCTCACCCAGTAGCGGGCGGGTTAATTACAATGAGCAGTTCTTC
TRBJ1-2 once TRBD1 TRBV19 CASRGRGPNYGYTF TGTGCCAGTCGCGGCAGGGGGCCTAACTATGGCTACACCTTC
TRBJ1-4 - - TRBV4-1 CASSQRIADNNEKLFF TGCGCCAGCAGCCAAAGGATTGCGGACAATAATGAAAAACTGTTTTTT
TRBJ2-5 - - TRBV7-7 CASSRSGETQYF TGTGCCAGCAGCAGGAGTGGAGAGACCCAGTACTTC
TRBJ2-3 - TRBD2 TRBV5-4 CASSRSGPSTDTQYF TGTGCCAGCAGCCGTAGCGGGCCTAGCACAGATACGCAGTATTTT
TRBJ2-1 medium-sized TRBD2 TRBV5-1 CASSSIITSGSGRNEQFF TGCGCCAGCAGCTCGATAATAACTAGCGGGAGCGGGCGCAATGAGCAGTTCTTC
TRBJ1-2 few - TRBV18 CASSPSGRNYGYTF TGTGCCAGCTCACCGTCGGGACGGAACTATGGCTACACCTTC
TRBJ2-5 - - TRBV11-1 CASSLGGPGGEVQETQYF TGTGCCAGCAGCTTAGGGGGTCCGGGCGGGGAGGTTCAAGAGACCCAGTACTTC
TRBJ1-2 - - TRBV10-1 CASSESGTTGYTF TGCGCCAGCAGTGAGTCAGGGACAACAGGCTACACCTTC
TRBJ2-7 - TRBD1 TRBV5-6 CASSLVTGGYEQYF TGTGCCAGCAGCTTGGTTACAGGGGGATACGAGCAGTACTTC